This T cell receptor beta chain stems from a study of cytomegalovirus exposure and HLA in healthy donors. Nominally healthy donors provided the samples, though records likely missed some immune exposures. Primers for the PCR totalled 60 Vbeta and 13 Jbeta. Original data processing: Later work found roughly 80 million unique TCR beta chains, with roughly 11 million shared. Libraries were prepared by immunoSEQ multiplex PCR; TCRdb keeps only in-frame clonotypes and omits some of them. The DNA gave D and trimming, while V, J and clone size come from that table. The sample has some 150,000 clones; around 80% are singletons. Unmatched junction bases numbered 10, after V lost 5 bases and J lost 9 bases. The CDR3 runs to 15 residues. The germline V gene encodes CDR1 MNHNS and CDR2 SASEGT.

V and J are TRBV6-1 and TRBJ1-6, with 7 bases that match TRBD1. This receptor was taken from a woman between 50 and 59 years old in good health and CMV-seropositive. The sequencing sample was made of PBMCs. CDR3 in amino acids: CASSQTGATGSPLHF. CDR3 nucleotide sequence: TGTGCCAGCAGTCAAACAGGGGCGACGGGTTCACCCCTCCACTTT.